These 30 T cell receptor beta chains were sequenced from one sample in a study of response to subunit inactivated influenza vaccine. TCRdb re-called the RT-PCR reads through MiXCR, storing one row per CDR3 protein. The sample has about 620,000 distinct CDR3 sequences; 12% are singletons. The starting material was PBMCs from blood, obtained on the day of vaccination. The receptors stem from a man aged 45-60 years who received an inactivated influenza vaccine.

J is TRBJ2-7 and V is TRBV12-3 or TRBV12-4, with D tentatively TRBD1 or TRBD2 (6 bases each). This CDR3 has 12 amino acids. V was clipped by 9 bases and J by 3 bases, with 12 bases between them. CDR3 sequence (DNA): TGTGCCAGTGGAGGGACACGCTACGAGCAGTACTTC. Translation: CASGGTRYEQYF.

The chain couples TRBV6-2 or TRBV6-3 to TRBJ2-1, with TRBD2 as a possible D gene (6 bases). Trimming removed 8 bases at V and 15 bases at J, with 14 bases between. Germline V gene lookup returns CDR1 MNHEY and CDR2 SVGEGT. The CDR3 contains 10 residues. Here the CDR3 reads CASGDELAFF. In DNA form, the CDR3 reads TGTGCCAGCGGTGATGAACTAGCGTTCTTC.

There are a few counts of this clonotype. The chain uses TRBV6-1 and TRBJ2-6, with D perhaps matching TRBD2 (6 bases). This CDR3 spans 17 amino acids. The germline V gene has CDR1 MNHNS and CDR2 SASEGT. Trimming took 6 bases from V and 0 from J, leaving 15 bases between them. The CDR3 DNA reads TGTGCCAGCAGGCGGGCGGGGCGTTACTCTGGGGCCAACGTCCTGACTTTC. Amino acid sequence: CASRRAGRYSGANVLTF.

V is TRBV14 and J is TRBJ2-7; D remains unclear. The CDR3 consists of 16 residues. From germline, CDR1 is SGHDN and CDR2 FVKESK. The V end lost 0 bases, the J end lost 4 bases, and 16 bases lay between the germline ends. CDR3 coding DNA: TGTGCCAGCAGCCAAGAGTTCAAAAACCCCCCTTACGAGCAGTACTTC. Its translation: CASSQEFKNPPYEQYF.

CDR3 residues: CASSSAGGPNTEAFF. The CDR3 bases are TGTGCCAGTTCCTCCGCCGGGGGACCCAACACTGAAGCTTTCTTT. The chain has TRBV3-1 and TRBJ1-1; possibly TRBD1 for D (5 bases). The V and J ends lost 9 bases and 2 bases respectively, with 19 bases between them. CDR1 is LGHDT, CDR2 YNNKEL, per germline (reference sequence). The CDR3 covers 15 residues.

The chain uses TRBV6-5 and TRBJ2-3; D remains ambiguous. V was clipped by 2 bases and J by 2 bases, with 11 bases between them. This CDR3 comprises 15 residues. CDR1 and CDR2 from the germline V gene are MNHEY and SVGAGI. For the CDR3, the DNA is TGTGCCAGCAGTTACAGGCGCTTAAACACAGATACGCAGTATTTT. Amino acids: CASSYRRLNTDTQYF.

The CDR3 region has the DNA TGTGCCAGCAGTTTGGTTGGCGGGAGAGAAACAGATACGCAGTATTTT. It is translated as CASSLVGGRETDTQYF. The genes are TRBV12-3 or TRBV12-4 and TRBJ2-3; TRBD2 matches 7 bases. The CDR3 consists of 16 residues. Unmatched junction bases numbered 9, after V lost 3 bases and J lost 3 bases.

This chain joins TRBV7-3 and TRBJ2-1; D may correspond to TRBD1 or TRBD2 (5 bases each). The CDR3 consists of 15 residues. Germline V lookup: CDR1 SGHTA, CDR2 FQGTGA. V was cut by 3 bases and J by 8 bases, with 17 bases left in between. CDR3 amino acids: CASSFQGASRDEQFF. The CDR3 bases are TGTGCCAGCAGCTTCCAAGGGGCTAGCCGGGATGAGCAGTTCTTC. Looking up the rest from reference TRBV7-3 and TRBJ2-1 gives the full variable domain: GAGVSQTPSNKVTEKGKYVELRCDPISGHTALYWYRQSLGQGPEFLIYFQGTGAADDSGLPNDRFFAVRPEGSVSTLKIQRTERGDSAVYLCASSFQGASRDEQFFGPGTRLTVL.

With respect to this clonotype: A much bigger clone sits one base away, suggesting this may be a read error. V gene TRBV7-2 combines with J gene TRBJ2-5; a possible D gene is TRBD2 (6 bases). Germline loops: CDR1 SGHTA, CDR2 FQGNSA. The CDR3 runs 18 residues. Trimming removed 6 bases at V and 5 bases at J, with 28 bases between. The CDR3 region is CASRLAPWTKRRAETQYF. In DNA, the CDR3 is TGTGCCAGCAGATTGGCCCCGTGGACTAAGCGGAGGGCGGAGACCCAGTACTTC.

This chain connects TRBV5-1 to TRBJ1-4, with D possibly matching TRBD1 (6 bases). CDR1 SGHRS and CDR2 YFSETQ come from the germline V gene. This CDR3 contains 14 residues. Trimming shortened V by 2 bases and J by 7 bases, and 12 bases separated the two germline ends. The CDR3 sequence is CASSLQGPGEKLFF. In DNA, the CDR3 is TGCGCCAGCAGCTTACAGGGACCGGGTGAAAAACTGTTTTTT. The full variable domain, with the rest looked up from reference TRBV5-1 and TRBJ1-4, is KAGVTQTPRYLIKTRGQQVTLSCSPISGHRSVSWYQQTPGQGLQFLFEYFSETQRNKGNFPGRFSGRQFSNSRSEMNVSTLELGDSALYLCASSLQGPGEKLFFGSGTQLSVL.

This clonotype was recorded a few times. The V and J genes are TRBV9 and TRBJ2-1; 7 positions match TRBD1. Germline V gene lookup returns CDR1 SGDLS and CDR2 YYNGEE. The length of the CDR3 is 16 residues. The trim removed 6 bases at V and 5 bases at J, leaving 14 bases unmatched. CDR3 amino acids: CASNRGQDRKHNEQFF. DNA for the CDR3: TGTGCCAGCAACAGGGGTCAAGACAGGAAGCACAATGAGCAGTTCTTC.

This clonotype has a count of ten or more. The chain uses TRBV7-8 and TRBJ1-2; a possible D gene is TRBD1 (6 bases). From germline, CDR1 is SGHVS and CDR2 FQNEAQ. This CDR3 has 12 residues. Trimming cost V 1 base and J 7 bases, with 7 bases left between them. CDR3 nucleotides: TGTGCCAGCAGCTTAGAAGGGGGTGGCTACACCTTC. Protein sequence: CASSLEGGGYTF.

This rearrangement joins TRBV30 to TRBJ2-1; the D is unclear. This CDR3 has 13 residues. Looked up from germline, CDR1 is GTSNPN and CDR2 is SVGIG (reference sequence). V shed 4 bases and J shed 4 bases, with 11 bases lying between them. DNA for the CDR3: TGTGCCTGGAAGTTCGGGTCTTACAATGAGCAGTTCTTC. Encoded protein: CAWKFGSYNEQFF.

In its sample, this clonotype was seen a few times. The rearrangement uses TRBV4-2 and TRBJ2-7; 7 nucleotides match TRBD2. The V segment lost 0 bases and the J segment 3 bases; nucleotides outside the gene matches: 2. CDR3 length: 14 amino acids. Germline V lookup: CDR1 LGHNA, CDR2 YNFKEQ. Here the CDR3 DNA reads TGTGCCAGCAGCCAAGAAGAGCGGGGCTACGAGCAGTACTTC. Protein: CASSQEERGYEQYF.

This clonotype was seen ten or more times. The gene calls are TRBV15 and TRBJ2-3; D may be TRBD2 (5 bases). CDR1 and CDR2 from the germline V gene are LNHNV and YYDKDF (reference sequence). This CDR3 comprises 12 residues. V was clipped by 8 bases and J by 6 bases, with 12 bases between them. CDR3 amino acids: CATSARADTQYF. CDR3 in DNA: TGTGCCACCTCCGCGCGGGCCGATACGCAGTATTTT.

This clonotype occurred a few times. This chain links TRBV6-5 with TRBJ2-3; 7 bases are shared with TRBD2. The length of the CDR3 is 16 residues. Looked up from germline, CDR1 is MNHEY and CDR2 is SVGAGI. V trimming: 3 bases; J trimming: 3 bases; junction bases outside the gene matches: 9. The CDR3 loop reads CASSYSLAVGTDTQYF. CDR3 bases: TGTGCCAGCAGTTATAGTCTAGCGGTGGGGACAGATACGCAGTATTTT.

In its sample, this clonotype was seen a few times. The rearrangement joins TRBV7-2 to TRBJ2-2, with TRBD2 identical over 12 bases. Per the germline V gene, CDR1 is SGHTA and CDR2 is FQGNSA. The CDR3 runs 16 residues. Trimming cost V 5 bases and J 8 bases; bases outside gene matches: 9. The CDR3 region is CASSQTLAGGFGELFF. CDR3 nucleotides: TGTGCCAGCAGCCAAACCCTAGCGGGGGGGTTTGGGGAGCTGTTTTTT.

This chain connects TRBV7-9 to TRBJ2-5; no reliable D call. The V end lost 10 bases, the J end lost 4 bases, and 7 bases lay between the germline ends. Germline CDR1 and CDR2: SEHNR and FQNEAQ (reference sequence). CDR3 length: 10 residues. The CDR3, as DNA: TGTGCCACCGCAAGAGAGACCCAGTACTTC. Residues: CATARETQYF.

This chain joins TRBV24-1 and TRBJ2-3; D not resolved. V lost 8 bases and J lost 4, with 12 bases in between. Germline V gene data show CDR1 as KGHDR and CDR2 as SFDVKD. This CDR3 has 13 residues. CDR3 DNA sequence: TGTGCCACCAACGGTGGTGGTGCAGATACGCAGTATTTT. The encoded protein is CATNGGGADTQYF.

This clonotype was seen many times. The V and J genes are TRBV3-1 and TRBJ1-2; 7 bases fit TRBD1. The CDR3 length is 15 residues. From germline, CDR1 is LGHDT and CDR2 YNNKEL (reference sequence). With 1 base clipped from V and 4 bases from J, the junction kept 6 bases outside the gene matches. In nucleotides, the CDR3 is TGTGCCAGCAGCCAAGCCACAGGGGTGGTCTATGGCTACACCTTC. Amino acids: CASSQATGVVYGYTF.

The gene calls are TRBV5-1 and TRBJ2-5, with D perhaps matching TRBD1 or TRBD2 (5 bases each). This CDR3 has 14 amino acids. Germline V CDR1 and CDR2: SGHRS, YFSETQ. Trimming shortened V by 4 bases and J by 2 bases, and 12 bases separated the two germline ends. The CDR3 loop is CASSQGRIQETQYF. In nucleotides, the CDR3 is TGCGCCAGCAGCCAGGGACGGATACAAGAGACCCAGTACTTC.

This clonotype came up a few times. The chain carries TRBV7-2 and TRBJ2-1; no clear D gene. The CDR3 has 13 amino acids. Trimming shortened V by 5 bases and J by 5 bases, and 10 bases separated the two germline ends. Germline V gene sequence: CDR1 SGHTA, CDR2 FQGNSA. CDR3 sequence (DNA): TGTGCCAGCAGCACCCGGGTAAACAATGAGCAGTTCTTC. Translation gives CASSTRVNNEQFF.

V is TRBV4-1 and J is TRBJ1-2; TRBD1 matches 9 bases. Trimming took 2 bases from V and 5 from J; bases not matched to a gene: 6. CDR3 length: 15 residues. The germline CDR1 and CDR2 sequences are MGHRA and YSYEKL. The CDR3 reads CASSQYGTGLYGYTF. CDR3 nucleotides: TGCGCCAGCAGCCAATACGGGACAGGGTTATATGGCTACACCTTC.

The V and J genes are TRBV29-1 and TRBJ1-2; 9 bases are shared with TRBD1. CDR3 length equals 13 residues. Trimming cost V 3 bases and J 7 bases; bases outside gene matches: 6. Germline lookup yields CDR1 SQVTM and CDR2 ANQGSEA. CDR3 DNA: TGCAGCGTTGACTTGACAGGGGGTATTGGCTACACCTTC. This encodes CSVDLTGGIGYTF.

This clonotype was recorded many times. The genes are TRBV20-1 and TRBJ2-5, with a weak D call TRBD2 (6 bases). The CDR3 has 15 amino acids. Trimming removed 0 bases from V and 1 base from J, with 12 bases in between. Germline V CDR1 and CDR2: DFQATT, SNEGSKA (reference sequence). CDR3 DNA: TGCAGTGCTAGAGATCCACGGGAGCCCCAAGAGACCCAGTACTTC. This codes for CSARDPREPQETQYF.

This chain connects TRBV12-3 or TRBV12-4 to TRBJ2-7, with D perhaps given as TRBD1 or TRBD2 (5 bases each). CDR3 size: 14 residues. Trimming shortened V by 1 base and J by 7 bases, and 14 bases separated the two germline ends. CDR3 sequence reads: CASSLGRGLGEQYF. The CDR3 DNA reads as TGTGCCAGCAGTTTAGGCCGGGGCTTGGGAGAGCAGTACTTC.

This clonotype was seen many times. The chain recombines TRBV12-3 or TRBV12-4 with TRBJ2-1; D is ambiguous. Trimming took off 8 bases at V and 0 bases at J, with 11 bases between the two ends. This CDR3 contains 14 residues. CDR3 protein: CASSALGSYNEQFF. DNA for the CDR3: TGTGCCAGCTCCGCGCTTGGCTCCTACAATGAGCAGTTCTTC.

The rearrangement uses TRBV23-1 and TRBJ2-3; 10 nucleotides match TRBD1. TRBV23-1 qualifies as an ORF whose function is uncertain. The V segment lost 6 bases and the J segment 0 bases; nucleotides outside the gene matches: 15. This CDR3 spans 19 amino acids. CDR3 sequence reads: CASSPPRDRGLPSTDTQYF. CDR3 in DNA: TGCGCCAGCAGCCCCCCCCGGGACAGGGGCCTCCCTAGCACAGATACGCAGTATTTT.

Here the CDR3 DNA reads TGTGCCAGCAGCGCTGGACTAGCGGGAGAATTAGATACGCAGTATTTT. As protein: CASSAGLAGELDTQYF. This rearrangement joins TRBV3-1 to TRBJ2-3; 13 bases map to TRBD2. The CDR3 extends over 16 amino acids. Germline CDR1 is LGHDT and CDR2 is YNNKEL (reference sequence). Trimming took 5 bases from V and 5 from J; bases not matched to a gene: 7.

This chain connects TRBV20-1 to TRBJ2-5; 7 positions agree with TRBD2. This CDR3 is 11 amino acids long. Germline V gene sequence: CDR1 DFQATT, CDR2 SNEGSKA (reference sequence). V shed 6 bases and J 5 bases; nucleotides not matched to a gene: 3. The CDR3 loop is CSAGEGETQYF. The CDR3 DNA follows: TGCAGTGCGGGGGAGGGGGAGACCCAGTACTTC.